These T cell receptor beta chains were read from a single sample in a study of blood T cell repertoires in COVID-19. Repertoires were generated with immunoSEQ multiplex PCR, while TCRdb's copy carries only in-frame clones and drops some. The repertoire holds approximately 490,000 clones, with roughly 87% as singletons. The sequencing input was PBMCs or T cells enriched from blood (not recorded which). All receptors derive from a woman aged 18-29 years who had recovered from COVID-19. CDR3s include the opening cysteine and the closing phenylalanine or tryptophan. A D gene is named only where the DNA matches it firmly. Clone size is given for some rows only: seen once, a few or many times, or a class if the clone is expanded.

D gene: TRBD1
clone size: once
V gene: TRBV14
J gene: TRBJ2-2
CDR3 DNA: TGTGCCAGCAGCCAAGACCGGACAGGTTTAACCGGGGAGCTGTTTTTT
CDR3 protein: CASSQDRTGLTGELFF

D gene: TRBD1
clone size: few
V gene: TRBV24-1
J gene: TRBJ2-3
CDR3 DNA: TGTGCCTCGGGACAGGATGAGTCAGATACGCAGTATTTT
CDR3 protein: CASGQDESDTQYF

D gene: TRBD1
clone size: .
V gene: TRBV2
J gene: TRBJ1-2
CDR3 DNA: TGTGCCAGCAGCCTAACGGGACAGGGCTATGGCTACACCTTC
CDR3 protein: CASSLTGQGYGYTF

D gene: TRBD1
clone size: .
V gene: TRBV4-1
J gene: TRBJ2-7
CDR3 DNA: TGCGCCAGCAGCCATCCCGTGACAGGGACCTACGAGCAGTACTTC
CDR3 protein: CASSHPVTGTYEQYF

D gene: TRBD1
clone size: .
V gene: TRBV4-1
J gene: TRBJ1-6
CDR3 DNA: TGCGCCAGCAGCCAAGTGGGGGGACAGGGAGAGATCCACTTT
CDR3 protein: CASSQVGGQGEIHF

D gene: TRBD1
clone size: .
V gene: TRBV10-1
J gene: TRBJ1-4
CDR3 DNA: TGCGCCAGCAGCCAGGGACAGGAGGGAATTGATGAAAAACTGTTTTTT
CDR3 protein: CASSQGQEGIDEKLFF

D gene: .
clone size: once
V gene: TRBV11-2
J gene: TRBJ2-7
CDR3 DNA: TGTGCCAGCAGCCCTTCGGACAGTAGCGAGCAGTACTTC
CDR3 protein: CASSPSDSSEQYF

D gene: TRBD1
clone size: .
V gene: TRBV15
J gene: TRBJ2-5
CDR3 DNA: TGTGCCACCAGCAGAGGGACAGGGCAAGAGACCCAGTACTTC
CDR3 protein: CATSRGTGQETQYF

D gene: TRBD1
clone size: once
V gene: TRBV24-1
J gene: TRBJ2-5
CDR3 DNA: TGTGCCACCAGTGACCCGACAGGGGACGTCGAGACCCAGTACTTC
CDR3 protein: CATSDPTGDVETQYF

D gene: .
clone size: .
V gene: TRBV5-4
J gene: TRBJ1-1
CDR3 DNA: TGTGCCAGCAGCGGAGGGTACACTGAAGCTTTCTTT
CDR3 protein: CASSGGYTEAFF

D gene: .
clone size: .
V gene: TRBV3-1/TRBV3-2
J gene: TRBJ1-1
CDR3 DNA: TGTGCCAGCAGCCAAGTAGACAGCCCACCTGAAGCTTTCTTT
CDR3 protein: CASSQVDSPPEAFF

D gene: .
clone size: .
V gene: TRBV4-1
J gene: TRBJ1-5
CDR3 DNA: TGCGCCAGCAGCCAAGAACCCCTCCAGATCAGAGGGGGGGGAATCAATCAGCCCCAGCATTTT
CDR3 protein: CASSQEPLQIRGGGINQPQHF

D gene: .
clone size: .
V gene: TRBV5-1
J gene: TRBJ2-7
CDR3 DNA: TGCGCCAGCAGCTTGGCCGCCCCCCCCTATCGGCAGTACTTC
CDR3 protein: CASSLAAPPYRQYF

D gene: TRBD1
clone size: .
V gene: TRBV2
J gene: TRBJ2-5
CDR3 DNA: TGTGCCAGCAGGATAAGTAGACAGGGAGTCCAGTACTTC
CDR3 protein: CASRISRQGVQYF

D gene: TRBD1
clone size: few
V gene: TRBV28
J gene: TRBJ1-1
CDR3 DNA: TGTGCCAGCAGTTCGGGACAGGGAACTGAAGCTTTCTTT
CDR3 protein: CASSSGQGTEAFF

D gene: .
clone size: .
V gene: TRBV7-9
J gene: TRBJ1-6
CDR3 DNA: TGTGCCAGCAGCTCCGGGAGCGTGAATTCACCCCTCCACTTT
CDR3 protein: CASSSGSVNSPLHF

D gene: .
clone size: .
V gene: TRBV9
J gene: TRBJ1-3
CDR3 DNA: TGTGCCAGCAGCGTAGACGCGGCCTCCTCTGGAAACACCATATATTTT
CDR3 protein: CASSVDAASSGNTIYF

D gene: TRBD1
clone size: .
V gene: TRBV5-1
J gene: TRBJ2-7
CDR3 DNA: TGCGCCAGCAGACTGAACACCGGGACAGGGGACGAGCAGTACTTC
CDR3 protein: CASRLNTGTGDEQYF

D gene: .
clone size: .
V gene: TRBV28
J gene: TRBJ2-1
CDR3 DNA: TGTGCCAGCAGTTTGGCCCTGCCTAGGAATGAGCAGTTCTTC
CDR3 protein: CASSLALPRNEQFF

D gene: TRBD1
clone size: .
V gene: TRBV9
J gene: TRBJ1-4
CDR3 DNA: TGTGCCAGCAGCCCCGGACAGGGGGCTTCAACTAATGAAAAACTGTTTTTT
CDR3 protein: CASSPGQGASTNEKLFF

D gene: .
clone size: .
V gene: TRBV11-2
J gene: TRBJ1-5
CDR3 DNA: TGTGCCAGCAGCTTGGGCAGGGTCAATCAGCCCCAGCATTTT
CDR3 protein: CASSLGRVNQPQHF

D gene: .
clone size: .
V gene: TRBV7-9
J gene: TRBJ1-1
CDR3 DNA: TGTGCCAGCAGCTTATGGCAGGCTGGGAACACTGAAGCTTTCTTT
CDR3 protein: CASSLWQAGNTEAFF

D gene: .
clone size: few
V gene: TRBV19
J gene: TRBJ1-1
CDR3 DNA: TGTGCCAGTGGCATCAGGTTGACTGAAGCTTTCTTT
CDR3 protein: CASGIRLTEAFF

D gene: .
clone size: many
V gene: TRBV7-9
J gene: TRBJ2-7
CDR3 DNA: TGTGCCAGCAGCTCGAGCAAGGGACACCAGTCCTACGAGCAGTACTTC
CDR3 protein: CASSSSKGHQSYEQYF

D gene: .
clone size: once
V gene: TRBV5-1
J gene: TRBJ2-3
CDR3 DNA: TGCGCCAGCTTAGGACTTTCTTTCGGCACAGATACGCAGTATTTT
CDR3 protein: CASLGLSFGTDTQYF

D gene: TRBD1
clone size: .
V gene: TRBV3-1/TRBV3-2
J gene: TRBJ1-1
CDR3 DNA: TGTGCCAGCAGCCAAGAGGGACAGACAATGAACACTGAAGCTTTCTTT
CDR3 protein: CASSQEGQTMNTEAFF

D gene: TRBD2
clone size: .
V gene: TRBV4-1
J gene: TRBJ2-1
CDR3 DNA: TGCGCCAGCAGCCATATTCCAGCGGGGGCCGACAATGAGCAGTTCTTC
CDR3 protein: CASSHIPAGADNEQFF

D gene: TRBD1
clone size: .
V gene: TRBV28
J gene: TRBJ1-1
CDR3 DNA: TGTGCCAGCAGTTTAAGGGACAGGGTGGGTGGAACTGAAGCTTTCTTT
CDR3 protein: CASSLRDRVGGTEAFF

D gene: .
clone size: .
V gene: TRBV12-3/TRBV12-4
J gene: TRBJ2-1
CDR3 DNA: TGTGCCAGCAGACTAGTGGGAAACAATGAGCAGTTCTTC
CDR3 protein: CASRLVGNNEQFF

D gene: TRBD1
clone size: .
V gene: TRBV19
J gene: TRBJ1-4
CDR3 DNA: TGTGCCAGTAGGCCACGGACAGGGGGTAATGAAAAACTGTTTTTT
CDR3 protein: CASRPRTGGNEKLFF

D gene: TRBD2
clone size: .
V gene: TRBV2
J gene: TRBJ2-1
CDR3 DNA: TGTGCCAGCAGTGGGCGCAGCGGGGGTAATCATGAGCAGTTCTTC
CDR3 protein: CASSGRSGGNHEQFF

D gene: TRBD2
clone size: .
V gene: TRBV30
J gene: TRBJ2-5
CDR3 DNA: TGTGCCTGGAGTCCGGGATTAGCGGGAGGACAAGAGACCCAGTACTTC
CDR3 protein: CAWSPGLAGGQETQYF

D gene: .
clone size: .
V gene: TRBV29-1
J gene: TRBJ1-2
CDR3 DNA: TGCAGCGTCATACCGGGCGACGGACCGGGAGGCTACACCTTC
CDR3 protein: CSVIPGDGPGGYTF

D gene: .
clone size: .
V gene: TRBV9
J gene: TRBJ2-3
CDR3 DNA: TGTGCCAGCAGCGTAGGTTCAGGGGGGAGCACAGATACGCAGTATTTT
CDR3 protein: CASSVGSGGSTDTQYF

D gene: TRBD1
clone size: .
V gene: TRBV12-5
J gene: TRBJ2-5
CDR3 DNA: TGTGCTAGTGGTACCGGACAGGGGACGGGAGAGACCCAGTACTTC
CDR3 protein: CASGTGQGTGETQYF

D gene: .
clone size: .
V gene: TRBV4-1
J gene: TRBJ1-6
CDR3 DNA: TGCGCCAGCAGCCAATGGGCTTCGGATTCACCCCTCCACTTT
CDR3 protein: CASSQWASDSPLHF

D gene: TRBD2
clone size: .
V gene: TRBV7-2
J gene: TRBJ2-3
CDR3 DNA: TGTGCCAGCAGCTTAGCGCTACTAGCGGGGGGATCAGATACGCAGTATTTT
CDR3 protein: CASSLALLAGGSDTQYF

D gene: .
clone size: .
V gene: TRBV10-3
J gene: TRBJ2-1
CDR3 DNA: TGTGCCATCAGTGAAAGCCCTTACAATGAGCAGTTCTTC
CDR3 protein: CAISESPYNEQFF

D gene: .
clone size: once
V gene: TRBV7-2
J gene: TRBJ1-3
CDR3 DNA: TGTGCCAGCAGCTCTTCCTCTGGAAACACCATATATTTT
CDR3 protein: CASSSSSGNTIYF

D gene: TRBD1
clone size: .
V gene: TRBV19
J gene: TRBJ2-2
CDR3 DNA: TGTGCCAGTAGTGATCGGACAGGGGGCGGTTACACCGGGGAGCTGTTTTTT
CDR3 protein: CASSDRTGGGYTGELFF

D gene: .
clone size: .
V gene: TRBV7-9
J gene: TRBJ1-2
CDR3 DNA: TGTGCCAGCAGCTCCTCCGACGGGGTGGGTGGCTACACCTTC
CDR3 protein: CASSSSDGVGGYTF

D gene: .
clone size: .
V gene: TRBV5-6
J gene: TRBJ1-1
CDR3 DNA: TGTGCCAGCAGCTTGACGCCGGGGATCATGAACACTGAAGCTTTCTTT
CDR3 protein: CASSLTPGIMNTEAFF

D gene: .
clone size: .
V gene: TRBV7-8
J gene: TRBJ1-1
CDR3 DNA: TGTGCCAGCAGCTTAGAGCTGAACACTGAAGCTTTCTTT
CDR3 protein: CASSLELNTEAFF

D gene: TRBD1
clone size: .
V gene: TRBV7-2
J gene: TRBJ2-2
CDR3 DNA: TGTGCCAGCAGCTCGACCTGGGCAGGGGGCCGGGGGGAGCTGTTTTTT
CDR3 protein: CASSSTWAGGRGELFF

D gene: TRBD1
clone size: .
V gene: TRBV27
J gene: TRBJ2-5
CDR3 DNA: TGTGCCAGCAGCAAGGACAGGGGCCAAGAGACCCAGTACTTC
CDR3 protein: CASSKDRGQETQYF

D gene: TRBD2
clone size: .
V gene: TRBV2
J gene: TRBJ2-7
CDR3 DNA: TGTGCCAGCAGTTTAACTAGCGTCCGGCCCGAGCAGTACTTC
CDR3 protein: CASSLTSVRPEQYF

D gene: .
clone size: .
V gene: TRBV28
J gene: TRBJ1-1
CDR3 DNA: TGTGCCAGCAGCCTTGGGGGGTATGTCGCTTTCTTT
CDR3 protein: CASSLGGYVAFF

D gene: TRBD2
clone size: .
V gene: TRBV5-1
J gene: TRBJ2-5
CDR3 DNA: TGCGCCAGCAGCTTGGGCGGGAGGGAAGAGACCCAGTACTTC
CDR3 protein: CASSLGGREETQYF

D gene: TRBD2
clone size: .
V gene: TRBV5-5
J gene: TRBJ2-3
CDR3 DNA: TGTGCCAGCAGCTATCTTTGGACTAGCGGGGGAGTCGATACGCAGTATTTT
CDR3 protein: CASSYLWTSGGVDTQYF

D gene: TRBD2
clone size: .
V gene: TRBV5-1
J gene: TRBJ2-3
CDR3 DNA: TGCGCCAGCAGCCCCTCTAGCGGGGGGTGGGATACGCAGTATTTT
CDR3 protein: CASSPSSGGWDTQYF

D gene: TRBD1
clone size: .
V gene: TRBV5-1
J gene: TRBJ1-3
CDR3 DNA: TGCGCCAGCAGCTTCAGGGGGCGAGATGACACCATATATTTT
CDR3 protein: CASSFRGRDDTIYF

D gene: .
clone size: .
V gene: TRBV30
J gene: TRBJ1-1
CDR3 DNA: TGTGCCTGGTTTGAGGGTGCTGAAGCTTTCTTT
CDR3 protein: CAWFEGAEAFF

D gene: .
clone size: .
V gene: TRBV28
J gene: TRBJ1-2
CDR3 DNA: TGTGCCAGCAGTTTAGCCCTCAGGGAGGACACCTTC
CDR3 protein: CASSLALREDTF

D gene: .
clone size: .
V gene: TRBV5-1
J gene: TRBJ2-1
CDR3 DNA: TGCGCCAGCAGCTTAAGGGGCCAGGCGAGCTCCTACAATGAGCAGTTCTTC
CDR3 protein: CASSLRGQASSYNEQFF